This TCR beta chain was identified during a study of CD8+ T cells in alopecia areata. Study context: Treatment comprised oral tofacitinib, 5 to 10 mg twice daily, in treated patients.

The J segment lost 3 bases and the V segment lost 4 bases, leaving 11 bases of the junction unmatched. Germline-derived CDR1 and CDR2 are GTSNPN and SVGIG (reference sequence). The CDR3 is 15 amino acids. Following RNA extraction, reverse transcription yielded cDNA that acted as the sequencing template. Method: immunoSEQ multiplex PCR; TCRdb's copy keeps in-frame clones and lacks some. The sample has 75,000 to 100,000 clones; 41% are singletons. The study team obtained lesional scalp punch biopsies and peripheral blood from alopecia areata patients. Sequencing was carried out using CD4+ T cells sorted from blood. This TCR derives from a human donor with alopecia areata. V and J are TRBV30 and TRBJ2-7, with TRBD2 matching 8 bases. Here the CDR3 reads CAWKVPAAGDYEQYF. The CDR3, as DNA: TGTGCCTGGAAAGTACCGGCAGCGGGAGACTACGAGCAGTACTTC.